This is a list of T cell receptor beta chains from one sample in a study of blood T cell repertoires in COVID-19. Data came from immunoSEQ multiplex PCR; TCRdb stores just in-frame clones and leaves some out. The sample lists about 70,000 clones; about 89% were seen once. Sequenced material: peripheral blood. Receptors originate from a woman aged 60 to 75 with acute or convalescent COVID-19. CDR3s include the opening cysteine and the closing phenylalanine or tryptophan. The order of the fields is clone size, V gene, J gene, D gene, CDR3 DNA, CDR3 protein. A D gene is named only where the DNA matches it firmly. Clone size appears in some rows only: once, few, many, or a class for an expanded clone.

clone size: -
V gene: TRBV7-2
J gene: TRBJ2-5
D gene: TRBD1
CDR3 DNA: TGTGCCAGCAGCTTACGAAGGACAGGGACAAGGGAGACCCAGTACTTC
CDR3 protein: CASSLRRTGTRETQYF

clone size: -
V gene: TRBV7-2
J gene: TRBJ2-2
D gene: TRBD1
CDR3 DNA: TGTGCCAGCAGCAAAGGGGGCTTCAGGACCGGGGAGCTGTTTTTT
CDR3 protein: CASSKGGFRTGELFF

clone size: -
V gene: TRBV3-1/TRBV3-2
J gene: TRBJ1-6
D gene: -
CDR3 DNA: TGTGCCAGCAGCCAAGGGCCCCCTAATTCACCCCTCCACTTT
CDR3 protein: CASSQGPPNSPLHF

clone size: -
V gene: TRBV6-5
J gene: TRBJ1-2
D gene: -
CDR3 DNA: TGTGCCAGCAGTTCAGACCCGGGGGTCTATGGCTACACCTTC
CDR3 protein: CASSSDPGVYGYTF

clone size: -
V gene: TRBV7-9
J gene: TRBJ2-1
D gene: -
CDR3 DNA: TGTGCCAGCAGCTTAGGGGGCGGTTCCTACAATGAGCAGTTCTTC
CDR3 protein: CASSLGGGSYNEQFF

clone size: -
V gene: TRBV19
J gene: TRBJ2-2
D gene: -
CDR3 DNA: TGTGCCAGTAGTCCAGTCGCGAACACCGGGGAGCTGTTTTTT
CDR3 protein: CASSPVANTGELFF

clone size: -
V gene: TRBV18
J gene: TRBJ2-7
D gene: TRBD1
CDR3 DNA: TGTGCCAGCTCACCACGGTGGAGGACAGGGGCAAGCGAGCAGTACTTC
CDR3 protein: CASSPRWRTGASEQYF

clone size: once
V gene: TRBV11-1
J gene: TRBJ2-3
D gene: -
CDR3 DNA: TGTGCCAGCAGCTTGGAACAGGTTTTCACAGATACGCAGTATTTT
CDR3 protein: CASSLEQVFTDTQYF

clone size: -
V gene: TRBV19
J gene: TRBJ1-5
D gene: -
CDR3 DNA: TGTGCCAGTACCGGCTCTAAGGGGGTAAGCAATCAGCCCCAGCATTTT
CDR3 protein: CASTGSKGVSNQPQHF

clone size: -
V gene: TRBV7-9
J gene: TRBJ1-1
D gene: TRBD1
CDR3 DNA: TGTGCCAGCAGCTTAGGTACAGGGGATGGCACTGAAGCTTTCTTT
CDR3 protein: CASSLGTGDGTEAFF

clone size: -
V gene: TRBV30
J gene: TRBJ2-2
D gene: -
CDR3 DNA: TGTGCCTGGAGTATTCGTCGGGAGGGGGCGATAGCCGGGGAGCTGTTTTTT
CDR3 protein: CAWSIRREGAIAGELFF

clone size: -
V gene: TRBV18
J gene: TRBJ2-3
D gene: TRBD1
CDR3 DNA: TGTGCCAGCTCACCACCCGGGGGAACAGGGGGCGCAGATACGCAGTATTTT
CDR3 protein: CASSPPGGTGGADTQYF

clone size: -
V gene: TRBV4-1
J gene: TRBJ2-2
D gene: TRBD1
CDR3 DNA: TGCGCCAGCAGCCTTGGGACAGGGGGCGACACCGGGGAGCTGTTTTTT
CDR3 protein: CASSLGTGGDTGELFF

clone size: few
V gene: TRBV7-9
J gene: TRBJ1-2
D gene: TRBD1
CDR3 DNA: TGTGCCAGCAGCTTATCAGGGGGAGAGGGCTACACCTTC
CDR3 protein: CASSLSGGEGYTF

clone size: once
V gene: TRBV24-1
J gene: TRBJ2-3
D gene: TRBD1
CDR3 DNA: TGTGCCACCAGTGATGAACAGGGGGGCACAGATACGCAGTATTTT
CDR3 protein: CATSDEQGGTDTQYF

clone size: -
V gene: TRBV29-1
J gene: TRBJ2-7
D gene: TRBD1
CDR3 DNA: TGCAGCGTTGACCTGTCGGGACAGGGGGCGCACGAGCAGTACTTC
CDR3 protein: CSVDLSGQGAHEQYF

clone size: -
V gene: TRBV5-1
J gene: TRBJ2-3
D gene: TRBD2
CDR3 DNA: TGCGCCAGCCGTGTAGCGGGGGTAACAGATACGCAGTATTTT
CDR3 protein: CASRVAGVTDTQYF

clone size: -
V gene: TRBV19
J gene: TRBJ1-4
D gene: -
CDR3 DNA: TGTGCCAGTAGTATTATATCAGGGACTAATGAAAAACTGTTTTTT
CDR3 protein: CASSIISGTNEKLFF

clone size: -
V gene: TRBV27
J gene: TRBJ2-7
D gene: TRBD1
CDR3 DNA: TGTGCCAGCAGTTCCTCGAGTACAGGGGGGCAGTACTTC
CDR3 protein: CASSSSSTGGQYF

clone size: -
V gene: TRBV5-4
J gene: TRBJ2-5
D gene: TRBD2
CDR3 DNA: TGTGCCAGCAGCTTGCGTTCTAGCGGACAAGAGACCCAGTACTTC
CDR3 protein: CASSLRSSGQETQYF

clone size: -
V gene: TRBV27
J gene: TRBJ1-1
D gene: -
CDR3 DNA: TGTGCCAGCAGCCTAAGGAGGCGGACTGAAGCTTTCTTT
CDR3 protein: CASSLRRRTEAFF

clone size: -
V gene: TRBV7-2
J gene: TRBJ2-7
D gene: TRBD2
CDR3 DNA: TGTGCCAGCAGCTTAGTGTCGAGCGGGGCCTTCCGTGAGCAGTACTTC
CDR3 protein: CASSLVSSGAFREQYF

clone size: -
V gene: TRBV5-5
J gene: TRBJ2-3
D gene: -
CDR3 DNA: TGTGCCAGCAGCTTGGACCAGGGGACAGATACGCAGTATTTT
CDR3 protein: CASSLDQGTDTQYF